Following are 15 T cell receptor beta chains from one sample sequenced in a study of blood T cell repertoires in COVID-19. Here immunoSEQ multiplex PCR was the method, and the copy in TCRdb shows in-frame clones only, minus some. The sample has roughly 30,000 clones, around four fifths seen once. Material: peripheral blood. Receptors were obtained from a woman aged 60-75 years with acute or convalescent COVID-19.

The CDR3 loop reads CASSGGLGGSYEQYF. Written as DNA, the CDR3 is TGTGCCAGCAGCGGCGGGTTGGGCGGCTCCTACGAGCAGTACTTC. V gene TRBV7-6 combines with J gene TRBJ2-7; tentative D call: TRBD2 (5 bases). Germline CDR1 reads SGHVS; CDR2 reads FNYEAQ. The CDR3 covers 15 residues. V was shortened by 5 bases and J by 0 bases, with 14 bases between the two germline ends.

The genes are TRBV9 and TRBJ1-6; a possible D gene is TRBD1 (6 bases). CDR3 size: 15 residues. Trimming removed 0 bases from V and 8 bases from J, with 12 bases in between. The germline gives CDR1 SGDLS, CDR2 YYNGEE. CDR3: CASSVGGGGDSPLHF. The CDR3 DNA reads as TGTGCCAGCAGCGTAGGAGGAGGGGGGGATTCACCCCTCCACTTT. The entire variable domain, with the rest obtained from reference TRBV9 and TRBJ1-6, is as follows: DSGVTQTPKHLITATGQRVTLRCSPRSGDLSVYWYQQSLDQGLQFLIQYYNGEERAKGNILERFSAQQFPDLHSELNLSSLELGDSALYFCASSVGGGGDSPLHFGNGTRLTVT.

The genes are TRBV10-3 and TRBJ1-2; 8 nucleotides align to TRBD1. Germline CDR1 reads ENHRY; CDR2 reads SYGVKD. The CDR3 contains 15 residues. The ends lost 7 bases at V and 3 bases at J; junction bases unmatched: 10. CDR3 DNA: TGTGCCATCAATCCGACAGGGGTGGGGGACTATGGCTACACCTTC. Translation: CAINPTGVGDYGYTF.

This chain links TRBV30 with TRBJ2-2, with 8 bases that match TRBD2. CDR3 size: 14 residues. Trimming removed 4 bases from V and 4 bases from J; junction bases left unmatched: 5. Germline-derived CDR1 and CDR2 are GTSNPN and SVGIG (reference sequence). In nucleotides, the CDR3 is TGTGCCTGGATTAAGCGGGGGCGCACCGGGGAGCTGTTTTTT. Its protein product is CAWIKRGRTGELFF.

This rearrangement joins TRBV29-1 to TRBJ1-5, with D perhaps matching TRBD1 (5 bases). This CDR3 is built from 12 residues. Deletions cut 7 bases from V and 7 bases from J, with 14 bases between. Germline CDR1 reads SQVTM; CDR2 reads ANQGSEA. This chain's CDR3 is CSALLTGQPQHF. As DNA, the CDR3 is TGCAGCGCATTACTTACAGGACAGCCCCAGCATTTT.

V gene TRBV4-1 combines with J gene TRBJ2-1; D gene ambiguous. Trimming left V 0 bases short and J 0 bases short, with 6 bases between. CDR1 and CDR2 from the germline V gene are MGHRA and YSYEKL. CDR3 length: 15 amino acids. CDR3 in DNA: TGCGCCAGCAGCCAAGACACCAGCTCCTACAATGAGCAGTTCTTC. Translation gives CASSQDTSSYNEQFF.

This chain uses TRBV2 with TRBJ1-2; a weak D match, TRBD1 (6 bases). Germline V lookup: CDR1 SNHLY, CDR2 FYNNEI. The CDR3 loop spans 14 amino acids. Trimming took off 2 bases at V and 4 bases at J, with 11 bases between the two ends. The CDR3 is CASSELQGAYGYTF. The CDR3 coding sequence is TGTGCCAGCAGTGAACTACAGGGTGCCTATGGCTACACCTTC.

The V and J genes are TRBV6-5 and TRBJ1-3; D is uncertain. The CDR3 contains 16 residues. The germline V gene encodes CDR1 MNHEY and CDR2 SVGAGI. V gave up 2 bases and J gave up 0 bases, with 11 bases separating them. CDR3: CASSYLDGSSGNTIYF. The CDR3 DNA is TGTGCCAGCAGTTACCTGGACGGGAGCTCTGGAAACACCATATATTTT.

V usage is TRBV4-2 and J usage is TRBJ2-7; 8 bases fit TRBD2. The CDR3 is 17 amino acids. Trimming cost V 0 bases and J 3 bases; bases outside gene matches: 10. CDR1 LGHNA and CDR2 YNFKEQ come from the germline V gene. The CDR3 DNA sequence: TGTGCCAGCAGCCAAGATTCTCCGGGGGGGCAAATCTACGAGCAGTACTTC. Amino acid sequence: CASSQDSPGGQIYEQYF.

This CDR3 reads CASGGRTETNYGYTF. In nucleotides, the CDR3 is TGTGCCAGCGGGGGCCGGACTGAAACTAACTATGGCTACACCTTC. V gene TRBV28 combines with J gene TRBJ1-2; a possible D gene is TRBD1 (6 bases). The CDR3 covers 15 residues. Trimming pared 8 bases from V and 0 bases from J, leaving 16 bases between. CDR1 is MDHEN, CDR2 SYDVKM, per germline.

This CDR3 is CASSWGQEYGYTF. CDR3 sequence (DNA): TGTGCCAGCAGTTGGGGACAGGAATATGGCTACACCTTC. V gene TRBV12-3 or TRBV12-4 combines with J gene TRBJ1-2, with TRBD1 matching over 8 bases. V lost 4 bases and J lost 5; bases outside the gene matches: 3. This CDR3 contains 13 residues.

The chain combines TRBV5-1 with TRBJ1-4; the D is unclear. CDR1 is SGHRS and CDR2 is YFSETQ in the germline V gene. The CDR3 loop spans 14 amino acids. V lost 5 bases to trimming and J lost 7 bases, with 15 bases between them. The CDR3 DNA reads TGCGCCAGCAGTCAGATTGGGGAGGGTGAAAAACTGTTTTTT. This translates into CASSQIGEGEKLFF.

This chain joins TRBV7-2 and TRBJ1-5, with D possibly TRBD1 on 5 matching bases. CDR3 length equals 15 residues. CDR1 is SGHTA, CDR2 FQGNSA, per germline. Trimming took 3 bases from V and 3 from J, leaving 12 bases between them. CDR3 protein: CASSLSQGFNQPQHF. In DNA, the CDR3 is TGTGCCAGCAGCTTGAGTCAGGGCTTCAATCAGCCCCAGCATTTT.

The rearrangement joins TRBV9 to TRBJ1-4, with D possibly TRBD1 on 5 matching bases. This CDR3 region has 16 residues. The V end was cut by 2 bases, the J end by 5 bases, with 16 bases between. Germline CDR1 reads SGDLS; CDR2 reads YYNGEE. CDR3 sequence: CASSVLPRGRNEKLFF. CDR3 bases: TGTGCCAGCAGCGTCCTACCAAGGGGTCGGAATGAAAAACTGTTTTTT.

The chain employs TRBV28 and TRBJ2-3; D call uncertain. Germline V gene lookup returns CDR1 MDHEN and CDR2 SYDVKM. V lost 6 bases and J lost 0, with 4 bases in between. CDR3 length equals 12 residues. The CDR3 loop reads CASRASTDTQYF. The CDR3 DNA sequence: TGTGCCAGCAGGGCTAGCACAGATACGCAGTATTTT.